This TCR beta chain stems from a study of blood T cell repertoires in COVID-19 (dated by TCRdb to about 2020). As for the study more broadly: The collaborator samples originated in the United States, Italy and Spain and spanned the acute and convalescent phases of COVID-19. HLA class I and class II types, where available, came from metadata supplied by the sample provider rather than from assay-based typing. Samples came from the ongoing ImmuneRACE study (first 160 participants) plus 1,254 subjects from 6 global collaborators. The repertoires were released in a freely available public database intended as a resource for research on the immune response to SARS-CoV-2. Deeply sampled blood TCRbeta repertoires from subjects exposed to, actively infected with, or recovered from COVID-19 were included in the dataset. A de-identified subject ID, COVID-19 status, age in years and sex were almost always included in the sample metadata. The prospective study material was composed of cDNA or gDNA derived from T cells, B-cell-depleted T cells, or PBMCs. Overall study outcomes, separate from this receptor: The amount of clinical and demographic metadata varied by source and participant and was provided uncurated.

TCRbeta CDR3 regions were amplified from genomic DNA by means of the immunoSEQ Assay, a bias-controlled multiplex PCR. Processing in the source paper ran as follows. The number of nucleated cells in each sample was estimated from the amplification of reference gene primers within the assay. To quantify the absolute abundance of each unique TCRbeta CDR3 rearrangement, sequence reads were collapsed and filtered. Productive Simpson clonality was computed per sample as the square root of Simpson's diversity index over productive rearrangements. This is the immuneACCESS table as TCRdb keeps it, with only in-frame sequences that have V and J called. A part of the clones is gone; compared with another copy, unresolved V genes explain less than half, and the rest is unexplained. V, J and clone size reflect that table, while D and trimming were determined from the DNA. The sample table holds about 110,000 clones, of which around 83% were seen once. Less than 5% of the sample belongs to the ten largest clones.

From the cysteine up to the phenylalanine, the CDR3 has a length of 11 residues. Here the CDR3 DNA is all that survives: 33 bases in frame from base 1. The germline V gene sets CDR1 to MNHEY and CDR2 to SVGAGI. From V the trimming removes 11 bases and from J it removes 5 bases, while the gene matches leave 5 bases of the junction unaccounted for. About this clone itself: What antigen it recognizes has not been identified. No much larger clone exists at a distance of one base, and base qualities are not known.

Each collaborating institution followed its own protocols to collect whole blood in K2EDTA tubes. For TCRbeta analysis, collaborator samples were shipped as frozen whole blood, as isolated PBMCs, or as DNA extracted from either sample type. The receptor chain draws on TRBV6-5 and TRBJ2-5, with 7 bases matching TRBD1. Sequenced input: peripheral blood. This receptor was obtained from a woman in her seventies with acute or convalescent COVID-19. The bases are TGTGCCGAGGGACAGACGGAGACCCAGTACTTC. The resulting protein is CAEGQTETQYF.